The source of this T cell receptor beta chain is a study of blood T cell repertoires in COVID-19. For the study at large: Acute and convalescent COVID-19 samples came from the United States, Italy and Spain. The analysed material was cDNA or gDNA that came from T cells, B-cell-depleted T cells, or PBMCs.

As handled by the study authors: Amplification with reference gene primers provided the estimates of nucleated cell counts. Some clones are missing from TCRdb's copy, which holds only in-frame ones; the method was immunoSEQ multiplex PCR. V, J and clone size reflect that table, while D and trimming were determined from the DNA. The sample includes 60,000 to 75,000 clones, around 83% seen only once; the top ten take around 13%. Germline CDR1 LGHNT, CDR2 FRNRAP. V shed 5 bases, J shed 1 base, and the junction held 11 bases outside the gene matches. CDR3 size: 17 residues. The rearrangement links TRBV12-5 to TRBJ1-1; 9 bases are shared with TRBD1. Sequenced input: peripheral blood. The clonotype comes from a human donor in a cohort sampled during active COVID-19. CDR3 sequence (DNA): TGTGCTAGTGGTGCCACAGGTTTGGGACAGGGGAACACTGAAGCTTTCTTT. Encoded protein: CASGATGLGQGNTEAFF. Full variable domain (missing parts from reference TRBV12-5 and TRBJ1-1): DARVTQTPRHKVTEMGQEVTMRCQPILGHNTVFWYRQTMMQGLELLAYFRNRAPLDDSGMPKDRFSAEMPDATLATLKIQPSEPRDSAVYFCASGATGLGQGNTEAFFGQGTRLTVV.